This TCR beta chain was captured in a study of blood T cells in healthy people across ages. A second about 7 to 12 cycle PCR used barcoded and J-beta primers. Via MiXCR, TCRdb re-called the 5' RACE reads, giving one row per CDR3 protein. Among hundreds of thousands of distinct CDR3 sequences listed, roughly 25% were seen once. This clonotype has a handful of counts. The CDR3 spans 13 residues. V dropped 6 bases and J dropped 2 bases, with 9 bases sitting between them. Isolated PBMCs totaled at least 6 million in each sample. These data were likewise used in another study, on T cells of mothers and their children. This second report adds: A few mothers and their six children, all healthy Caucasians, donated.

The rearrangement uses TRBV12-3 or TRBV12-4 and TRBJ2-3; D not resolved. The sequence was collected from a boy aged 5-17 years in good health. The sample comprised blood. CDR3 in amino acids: CASSSVVTDTQYF. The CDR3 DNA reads TGTGCCAGCAGCTCGGTAGTCACAGATACGCAGTATTTT.